Presented here are 21 T cell receptor beta chains from one specimen sequenced in a study of T cells in Graves' hyperthyroidism and ophthalmopathy (dated by TCRdb to between 2018 and 2021). Libraries were prepared through multiplex PCR. TCRdb shows the sequencer as Illumina HiSeq 2000. Amplification of TCR beta CDR3 regions was carried out from RNA transcripts. For the first round of RT-PCR on the TCR CDR3, the HTBI primer set was used together with the Qiagen OneStep RT-PCR kit. The public sequencing data were trimmed at Q25 with fastp and processed into clonotypes with MiXCR by TCRdb, which kept only in-frame beta chains. All rows with the same CDR3 protein become a single entry with the most common DNA and genes. In all, the sample holds approximately 620,000 distinct CDR3 sequences, and more than 15% of those were seen once. The ten largest clones take up 3% to 4% of the sample. The sequenced material came from blood. These receptor sequences come from a woman aged 35 to 49 with Graves' ophthalmopathy.

The chain carries TRBV7-8 and TRBJ2-3; TRBD2 aligns across 9 bases. The CDR3 has 15 amino acids. Germline V gene lookup returns CDR1 SGHVS and CDR2 FQNEAQ. Trimming at V came to 1 base and at J to 5 bases, leaving 4 bases not matched to a gene. The CDR3 is CASSLGGREVDTQYF. The CDR3 DNA follows: TGTGCCAGCAGCTTAGGCGGGAGGGAAGTAGATACGCAGTATTTT.

This clonotype was detected only a few times. The chain links TRBV3-1 to TRBJ2-1; a possible D gene is TRBD1 (5 bases). The V gene's germline CDR1 is LGHDT and CDR2 YNNKEL (reference sequence). V was cut by 2 bases and J by 0 bases, with 5 bases left in between. This CDR3 region has 14 residues. The CDR3 DNA follows: TGTGCCAGCAGCCAAAGGGGCTCCTACAATGAGCAGTTCTTC. Its protein product is CASSQRGSYNEQFF.

Many counts were recorded for this clonotype. The gene calls are TRBV12-3 or TRBV12-4 and TRBJ2-7, with D perhaps matching TRBD1 (6 bases). This CDR3 comprises 16 residues. Trimming removed 1 base from V and 1 base from J, with 14 bases in between. Written as DNA, the CDR3 is TGTGCCAGCAGTTTAGAAGGGACACACTCATCCTACGAGCAGTACTTC. This codes for CASSLEGTHSSYEQYF.

The chain employs TRBV28 and TRBJ1-2; D is perhaps TRBD1 (6 bases). This CDR3 spans 13 amino acids. Trimming shortened V by 6 bases and J by 4 bases, and 12 bases separated the two germline ends. The V gene's germline CDR1 is MDHEN and CDR2 SYDVKM. The CDR3 nucleotides read TGTGCCAGCAGGGGGGGCTTATCCTATGGCTACACCTTC. It specifies CASRGGLSYGYTF.

This clonotype was counted ten times or more. The chain has TRBV20-1 and TRBJ2-5; 8 bases map to TRBD1. Germline trimming cut 6 bases from V and 1 base from J; bases unmatched to any gene: 1. In germline, CDR1 is DFQATT, CDR2 SNEGSKA (reference sequence). There are 12 residues in the CDR3. Written as DNA, the CDR3 is TGCAGTGCAACAGGGGGCCAAGAGACCCAGTACTTC. Translated: CSATGGQETQYF.

The chain is built from TRBV10-2 and TRBJ2-1; 7 bases align to TRBD2. The V gene's germline CDR1 is WSHSY and CDR2 SAAADI. The CDR3 runs to 15 residues. The junction had 4 bases not matched to a gene; V was cut back by 2 bases and J by 3 bases. CDR3 DNA: TGCGCCAGCAGTGAGGGTAGCGGGTACTACAATGAGCAGTTCTTC. It is translated as CASSEGSGYYNEQFF.

Ten or more counts support this clonotype. The V and J genes are TRBV7-2 and TRBJ2-1; 8 positions match TRBD2. The CDR3 sequence is 15 residues long. The junction had 2 bases not matched to a gene; V was cut back by 0 bases and J by 4 bases. Germline V lookup: CDR1 SGHTA, CDR2 FQGNSA. The CDR3 here is CASSLASGDYNEQFF. The CDR3, as DNA: TGTGCCAGCAGCTTAGCTAGCGGGGATTACAATGAGCAGTTCTTC.

This clonotype was picked up a small number of times. The chain couples TRBV3-1 to TRBJ2-5; 10 bases align to TRBD2. V was pared by 4 bases and J by 7 bases, with 6 bases of the junction left unmatched. The CDR3 spans 14 residues. CDR1 LGHDT and CDR2 YNNKEL come from the germline V gene (reference sequence). Written as DNA, the CDR3 is TGTGCCAGCAGCCGCGAAGCGGGGGGGGGGACCCAGTACTTC. Its protein product is CASSREAGGGTQYF.

This clonotype was observed a handful of times. The junction does not match germline at one end; this may be a read error. The rearrangement links TRBV20-1 to TRBJ2-5; D call uncertain. Germline CDR1 and CDR2: DFQATT and SNEGSKA (reference sequence). CDR3 length: 13 residues. In DNA, the CDR3 is TGCAGTGCCAGAGAGGTGGTCCGGGAGACCCAGTACTTC. Encoded protein: CSAREVVRETQYF.

The chain joins TRBV6-1 to TRBJ1-2; D possibly corresponds to TRBD1 (5 bases). V lost 5 bases to trimming and J lost 8 bases, with 18 bases between them. Per the germline V gene, CDR1 is MNHNS and CDR2 is SASEGT. CDR3 size: 14 residues. Written as DNA, the CDR3 is TGTGCCAGCAGTAGCGACCCCCAGGGTTGGGGCTACACCTTC. This codes for CASSSDPQGWGYTF.

The chain employs TRBV20-1 and TRBJ1-1; possibly TRBD1 for D (5 bases). The V end was cut by 6 bases, the J end by 5 bases, with 19 bases between. The CDR3 consists of 14 residues. Germline-derived CDR1 and CDR2 are DFQATT and SNEGSKA (reference sequence). The CDR3 loop is CSAGTRGRLTEAFF. The CDR3 bases are TGCAGTGCAGGGACTCGGGGGAGGTTAACTGAAGCTTTCTTT.

This clonotype was detected many times. V and J are TRBV6-1 and TRBJ2-2, with 10 positions matching TRBD1. V shed 5 bases, J shed 5 bases, and the junction held 5 bases outside the gene matches. CDR3 length: 15 residues. Germline V gene sequence: CDR1 MNHNS, CDR2 SASEGT. This CDR3 is CASSSGTGVTGELFF. The CDR3 DNA follows: TGTGCCAGCAGTTCAGGGACAGGGGTTACCGGGGAGCTGTTTTTT.

The chain combines TRBV28 with TRBJ1-2, with D tentatively TRBD1 (5 bases). Germline loops: CDR1 MDHEN, CDR2 SYDVKM. The CDR3 covers 15 residues. V lost 2 bases to trimming and J lost 0 bases, with 10 bases between them. The CDR3 DNA reads as TGTGCCAGCAGTTTAGGAGGGGCCACTAACTATGGCTACACCTTC. Translating gives CASSLGGATNYGYTF.

This clonotype was detected a few times. This may stem from a read error, because a much larger clone lies one nucleotide away. The rearrangement joins TRBV12-3 or TRBV12-4 to TRBJ1-1; D possibly corresponds to TRBD1 (5 bases). Trimming shortened V by 7 bases and J by 3 bases, and 12 bases separated the two germline ends. The CDR3 is 13 amino acids. The DNA for the CDR3 is TGTGCCAGCATCAGCAGGGATGACACTGAAGCTTTCTTT. Translating it yields CASISRDDTEAFF.

The table lists this clonotype with a few counts. The V gene is TRBV5-1, the J gene TRBJ2-7; no clear D gene. Trimming took 5 bases from V and 5 from J, leaving 17 bases between them. CDR3 size: 14 residues. Germline V gene lookup returns CDR1 SGHRS and CDR2 YFSETQ. CDR3: CASSSGTLGHEQYF. DNA of the CDR3: TGCGCCAGCAGTTCAGGTACCCTAGGGCACGAGCAGTACTTC.

This clonotype was detected many times. V and J are TRBV2 and TRBJ2-1, with D unresolved. V lost 4 bases and J lost 8, with 9 bases in between. Germline loops: CDR1 SNHLY, CDR2 FYNNEI. The CDR3 is made up of 12 amino acids. This CDR3 reads CASSVNGYEQFF. The CDR3 coding sequence is TGTGCCAGCAGTGTAAACGGGTATGAGCAGTTCTTC.

The CDR3: CASSLTWTGTGELFF. CDR3 DNA: TGTGCCAGCAGCCTTACTTGGACAGGGACCGGGGAGCTGTTTTTT. The V and J genes are TRBV14 and TRBJ2-2; 8 bases align to TRBD1. CDR3 length: 15 residues. The germline V gene encodes CDR1 SGHDN and CDR2 FVKESK. The trim removed 4 bases at V and 5 bases at J, leaving 6 bases unmatched.

The gene calls are TRBV6-1 and TRBJ1-1; TRBD1 is a possible D gene (5 bases). Trimming cost V 6 bases and J 4 bases, with 18 bases left between them. CDR1 and CDR2 (germline): MNHNS, SASEGT. This CDR3 region has 15 residues. CDR3 sequence: CASRKSDSRGTEAFF. Here the CDR3 DNA reads TGTGCCAGCAGAAAATCCGACAGCCGGGGCACTGAAGCTTTCTTT.

This clonotype was seen repeatedly, ten times or more. The genes are TRBV28 and TRBJ2-3, with 9 bases aligning to TRBD1. The CDR3 loop spans 15 amino acids. Germline V lookup: CDR1 MDHEN, CDR2 SYDVKM. V shed 6 bases, J shed 5 bases, and the junction held 9 bases outside the gene matches. The CDR3 reads CASRTGTGSVDTQYF. Written as DNA, the CDR3 is TGTGCCAGCAGGACCGGGACAGGGAGTGTAGATACGCAGTATTTT.

In this sample, this clonotype turned up many times. V usage is TRBV30 and J usage is TRBJ2-2; no firm D call. The germline V and J ends were trimmed by 4 bases and 3 bases, with 12 bases remaining between them. The germline CDR1 and CDR2 sequences are GTSNPN and SVGIG (reference sequence). The CDR3 spans 14 residues. The CDR3 sequence: CAWKFASYTGELFF. CDR3 coding DNA: TGTGCCTGGAAGTTCGCCTCCTACACCGGGGAGCTGTTTTTT.

The chain carries TRBV28 and TRBJ1-2, with D perhaps matching TRBD1 (6 bases). This CDR3 has 15 residues. Germline assignment: CDR1 MDHEN and CDR2 SYDVKM. Trimming took 5 bases from V and 1 from J, leaving 14 bases between them. The CDR3 here is CASSVGGGDNYGYTF. The CDR3 DNA reads TGTGCCAGCAGTGTAGGAGGGGGTGATAACTATGGCTACACCTTC.